Reported below is one TCR beta chain. Its antigen is unknown. The V gene lost 6 bases and the J gene lost 5 bases, with 13 bases spanning the gap. CDR1 is SNHLY, CDR2 FYNNEI, per germline. The CDR3 consists of 13 residues. The entry originates in a study of CD8+CD57+ T cells in acquired aplastic anemia. Overall study context: Sorted cells (CD4+ and CD8+) yielded DNA amounts that averaged about 3.1 ug. Healthy donor sequencing depth: 9 million to 10.8 million CD4+, under 14 million CD8+ reads. Overall study findings and caveats: Patients and controls shared about 27 CD8+ CDR3 sequences.

The TCR beta profiling, which covered VDJ combination and CDR3 sequence, was carried out using genomic DNA as the template. TCRdb redid the calling of the reads with MiXCR, one entry per CDR3 protein. The table includes over 40,000 distinct CDR3 sequences, 70% to 80% detected once. This rearrangement joins TRBV2 to TRBJ1-2, with a possible D match to TRBD1 (6 bases). The receptor was isolated from a human donor in good health, serving as a control. Material: sorted CD4+, CD8+, or CD8+CD57+ T cells (not recorded which) from PBMCs. The CDR3 loop is CASSRAGAYGYTF. DNA of the CDR3: TGTGCCAGCAGCAGAGCAGGGGCGTATGGCTACACCTTC.